The source of this TCR beta chain is a study of graft-versus-host responses after intestinal transplantation. Sequenced by immunoSEQ multiplex PCR; TCRdb stores in-frame clones only, minus some. The sample comprises about 99,000 clones, around 92% of which are singletons, and about 0.073% rests with the top ten. This clone appeared once. Its cognate antigen is unknown. General study points: Ileal or blood samples showed some GvH clones first, and such clones were also found in recipient marrow.

This sequence originates from a human donor who was the organ donor for an intestinal transplant. The sample in question was unstimulated CD8+ T cells sorted from spleen or lymph node cells, obtained before transplant.

The CDR3: CASSVGRSPNEQFF. CDR3 nucleotide sequence: TGTGCCAGCAGCGTAGGGAGAAGCCCCAATGAGCAGTTCTTC. The chain joins TRBV9 to TRBJ2-1; no reliable D call. V was pared by 0 bases and J by 6 bases, with 10 bases between. Per germline, CDR1 SGDLS and CDR2 YYNGEE. CDR3 length: 14 amino acids.